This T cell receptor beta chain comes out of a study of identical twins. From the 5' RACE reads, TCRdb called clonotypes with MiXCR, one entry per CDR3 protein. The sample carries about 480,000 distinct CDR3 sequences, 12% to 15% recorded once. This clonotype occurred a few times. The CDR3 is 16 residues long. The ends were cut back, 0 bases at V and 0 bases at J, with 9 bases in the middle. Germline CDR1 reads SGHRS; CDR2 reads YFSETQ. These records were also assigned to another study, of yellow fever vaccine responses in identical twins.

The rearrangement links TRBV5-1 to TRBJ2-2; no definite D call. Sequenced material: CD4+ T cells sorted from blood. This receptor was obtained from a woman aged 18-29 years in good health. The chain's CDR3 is CASSLGPETNTGELFF. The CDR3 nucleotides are TGCGCCAGCAGCTTGGGACCGGAAACGAACACCGGGGAGCTGTTTTTT.